A selection of T cell receptor beta chains follows, all from one sample in a study of blood T cells in healthy people across ages. One entry per CDR3 protein, called by TCRdb with MiXCR from the 5' RACE reads. The table shows fewer than 950,000 distinct CDR3 sequences, with approximately 53% occurring only once. Specimen: blood. These receptors were collected from a man older than 75 in good health. Both conserved end residues are part of each CDR3. Each record gives: J gene, V gene, D gene, clone size, CDR3 DNA, CDR3 protein. A D gene is named only where the DNA matches it firmly. Clone sizes are given selectively: once, few, many, or a class where the clone is expanded.

TRBJ1-2 TRBV6-1 . . TGTGCCAGCAGTGAACACAGGACTAACTATGGCTACACCTTC CASSEHRTNYGYTF
TRBJ2-7 TRBV20-1 TRBD2 many TGCAGTGCTACCCTAGCGGGACCCCTCTACGAGCAGTACTTC CSATLAGPLYEQYF
TRBJ2-7 TRBV7-7 . few TGTGCCAGCAGCCAGGACTCGTTTGGAGAGCAGTACTTC CASSQDSFGEQYF
TRBJ2-7 TRBV20-1 . . TGCAGTGCTAGAGATTACTTTTCCTACGAGCAGTACTTC CSARDYFSYEQYF
TRBJ2-7 TRBV6-5 . few TGTGCCAGCAGTTTCCTGGACGACGAGCAGTACTTC CASSFLDDEQYF
TRBJ2-5 TRBV20-1 . . TGCAGTGCTAGTTTCTTTGCCCTAGCCGTGGTCCAAGAGACCCAGTACTTC CSASFFALAVVQETQYF
TRBJ2-1 TRBV20-1 . . TGCAGTGCTAGCCTACGGGGGTCCTACAATGAGCAGTTCTTC CSASLRGSYNEQFF
TRBJ2-1 TRBV29-1 . . TGCAGCGTTCCTGCCCCCCACGGAGGAGTTTACAATGAGCAGTTCTTC CSVPAPHGGVYNEQFF
TRBJ2-5 TRBV29-1 TRBD1 few TGCAGCGGGCGACAGGCAGGGGGGACCCAGTACTTC CSGRQAGGTQYF
TRBJ2-7 TRBV28 . . TGTGCCAGCTGGGGGGGCGGAATCTACGAGCAGTACTTC CASWGGGIYEQYF
TRBJ1-4 TRBV7-9 . . TGTGCCAGCAGCCCCGGATTTGGAGGGGTCCCAAATGAAAAACTGTTTTTT CASSPGFGGVPNEKLFF